The clone carrying this T cell receptor (beta chain) turned up a few times. Its cognate antigen is unknown. Study results and caveats: The TCR gene usage of tumor memory CD4+ T cells clustered together with blood and lymph node memory CD4+ cells and with lymph node naive CD4+ cells. Tumor-infiltrating Treg TCR alpha and beta sequences overlapped most with tumor naive CD4+ T cells, then blood naive.

CDR3 length: 15 amino acids. Germline V gives CDR1 SGHRS, CDR2 YFSETQ. V shed 5 bases, J shed 2 bases, and the junction held 7 bases outside the gene matches. Treg sorting used a CD4+CD25+CD127-/low gate. TCRdb reprocessed the 5' RACE reads via MiXCR and lists one record per CDR3 protein. The repertoire holds approximately 60,000 distinct CDR3 sequences, with less than 30% as singletons. This TCR derives from a female donor with breast cancer. V gene TRBV5-1 combines with J gene TRBJ2-5; 9 nucleotides match TRBD1. Material for sequencing was tumor-infiltrating Tregs sorted from the breast tumor. CDR3 nucleotide sequence: TGCGCCAGCAGTCTGGACAGGGGTTGGCAAGAGACCCAGTACTTC. This sequence encodes CASSLDRGWQETQYF.